This T cell receptor beta chain stems from a study of blood T cell repertoires in COVID-19. About the study: The United States, Italy and Spain supplied acute and convalescent COVID-19 samples.

In the original analysis: Amplification of reference gene primers provided the estimated nucleated cell counts. The method was immunoSEQ multiplex PCR; TCRdb's version includes in-frame clones alone and lacks a portion of them. Clonal size and the V and J genes are those of that table, whereas D and trimming came from the DNA. The sample comprises 150,000 to 200,000 clones, 78% of which are singletons, and 2.5% to 3.5% rests with the top ten. V lost 5 bases to trimming and J lost 3 bases, with 4 bases between them. The germline V gene has CDR1 SNHLY and CDR2 FYNNEI. This CDR3 has 12 amino acids. The receptor's source is a woman older than 75 with active or convalescent COVID-19. The chain carries TRBV2 and TRBJ2-2; D unclear. The specimen sequenced was peripheral blood. The CDR3 region has the DNA TGTGCCAGCAGTCCGGACACCGGGGAGCTGTTTTTT. This translates into CASSPDTGELFF.